A selection of T cell receptor beta chains follows, all from one sample in a study of T cell responses to AZD1222 COVID-19 vaccine. The data were produced by immunoSEQ multiplex PCR, yet TCRdb's version contains in-frame clones alone and is incomplete. This sample has some 140,000 clones, with approximately 93% found just once. Here the sequenced sample was peripheral blood, taken on day 0 of AZD1222 vaccination. Receptor source: an adult in good health. Both conserved end residues are part of each CDR3. Fields, in order: clone size, V gene, J gene, D gene, CDR3 protein, CDR3 DNA. The D gene is left open where the match is weak. The listing skips clone size in some rows; elsewhere it reads once, few, many or a size class.

-	TRBV2	TRBJ1-2	-	CASSDEGQGYGYTF	TGTGCCAGCAGTGATGAGGGGCAGGGCTATGGCTACACCTTC
once	TRBV7-9	TRBJ2-3	-	CASSSSGTDTQYF	TGTGCCAGCAGCTCGTCTGGCACAGATACGCAGTATTTT
-	TRBV5-1	TRBJ1-1	-	CASSSGTQNTEAFF	TGCGCCAGCAGCTCCGGGACACAAAACACTGAAGCTTTCTTT
-	TRBV6-2/TRBV6-3	TRBJ2-2	-	CASGQLVQGELFF	TGTGCCAGCGGCCAACTAGTGCAGGGGGAGCTGTTTTTT
-	TRBV6-6	TRBJ2-7	-	CASSYSSEQYF	TGTGCCAGCAGTTACTCGTCCGAGCAGTACTTC
-	TRBV6-2/TRBV6-3	TRBJ2-3	-	CASSGYRFRTDTQYF	TGTGCCAGCAGTGGCTACAGGTTCAGGACAGATACGCAGTATTTT
-	TRBV18	TRBJ1-5	-	CASSLTTVSNQPQHF	TGTGCCAGCTCACTAACGACGGTCAGCAATCAGCCCCAGCATTTT
-	TRBV7-2	TRBJ2-5	-	CASSYGRGPQETQYF	TGTGCCAGCAGCTATGGACGTGGGCCTCAAGAGACCCAGTACTTC
-	TRBV7-9	TRBJ1-2	-	CASSPEGHPYGYTF	TGTGCCAGCAGCCCCGAGGGACACCCCTATGGCTACACCTTC
-	TRBV11-2	TRBJ2-7	TRBD2	CASSSSPGTSGTEQYF	TGTGCCAGCAGCTCCAGCCCCGGGACTAGCGGGACAGAGCAGTACTTC
-	TRBV30	TRBJ1-1	-	CAWVWGNTEAFF	TGTGCCTGGGTCTGGGGCAACACTGAAGCTTTCTTT
once	TRBV6-5	TRBJ1-5	-	CASSYSFNQPQHF	TGTGCCAGCAGTTACTCCTTCAATCAGCCCCAGCATTTT
-	TRBV6-5	TRBJ2-1	-	CASIKAGAWEQFF	TGTGCCAGCATAAAGGCGGGGGCTTGGGAGCAGTTCTTC
-	TRBV3-1/TRBV3-2	TRBJ2-5	TRBD2	CASSQWREGQETQYF	TGTGCCAGCAGCCAATGGCGGGAGGGCCAAGAGACCCAGTACTTC
-	TRBV5-4	TRBJ2-1	TRBD1	CASSLGVAQGIEQFF	TGTGCCAGCAGCTTGGGCGTGGCACAGGGGATTGAGCAGTTCTTC
-	TRBV7-9	TRBJ1-2	-	CASSLGVSYGYTF	TGTGCCAGCAGCTTGGGGGTCAGCTATGGCTACACCTTC
-	TRBV19	TRBJ1-5	-	CASSIAGHLHF	TGTGCCAGTAGTATAGCAGGGCATTTGCATTTT
-	TRBV27	TRBJ1-2	TRBD1	CASRTSGGGYGYTF	TGTGCCAGCAGGACTTCAGGGGGCGGGTATGGCTACACCTTC
-	TRBV11-3	TRBJ1-1	-	CASSQYGTGEAFF	TGTGCCAGCAGCCAGTATGGGACGGGTGAAGCTTTCTTT
-	TRBV10-2	TRBJ1-2	-	CASSDRARYGYTF	TGCGCCAGCAGTGACAGGGCAAGATACGGCTACACCTTC
-	TRBV7-8	TRBJ2-7	-	CASSSTGLYEQYF	TGTGCCAGCAGCAGTACAGGGTTGTACGAGCAGTACTTC
-	TRBV30	TRBJ1-1	-	CARRDREVTEAFF	TGTGCCCGACGGGACCGGGAAGTAACTGAAGCTTTCTTT
-	TRBV10-2	TRBJ2-7	TRBD1	CASSESGTGYEQYF	TGCGCCAGCAGTGAGTCGGGGACAGGTTACGAGCAGTACTTC
-	TRBV10-3	TRBJ1-4	TRBD1	CAIRSGQALDEKLFF	TGTGCCATCAGGAGCGGACAGGCCTTAGATGAAAAACTGTTTTTT
-	TRBV28	TRBJ2-2	-	CASSFREGPGEDTGELFF	TGTGCCAGCAGTTTCAGGGAGGGGCCAGGGGAGGACACCGGGGAGCTGTTTTTT
-	TRBV9	TRBJ2-2	TRBD1	CASSVGGTGGLPGELFF	TGTGCCAGCAGCGTAGGAGGGACAGGGGGCCTGCCCGGGGAGCTGTTTTTT
-	TRBV27	TRBJ1-1	-	CASTEMEGRAFF	TGTGCCAGCACTGAAATGGAGGGGCGGGCTTTCTTT
-	TRBV28	TRBJ2-1	TRBD2	CATTRPSGRGNEQFF	TGTGCCACCACCCGTCCTAGCGGGAGAGGCAATGAGCAGTTCTTC
-	TRBV6-2/TRBV6-3	TRBJ1-1	TRBD1	CASSFNSQGAYTEAFF	TGTGCCAGCAGTTTTAACTCACAGGGGGCGTACACTGAAGCTTTCTTT
-	TRBV28	TRBJ1-5	TRBD1	CASSIGTGNSNQPQHF	TGTGCCAGCAGTATTGGGACAGGGAATAGCAATCAGCCCCAGCATTTT
-	TRBV4-2	TRBJ2-6	-	CASSPQASGANVLTF	TGTGCCAGCAGCCCGCAGGCTTCTGGGGCCAACGTCCTGACTTTC
few	TRBV4-3	TRBJ1-2	-	CASSQSLGRGDGYTF	TGCGCCAGCAGCCAATCTCTCGGGAGAGGAGACGGCTACACCTTC
once	TRBV4-2	TRBJ1-1	-	CASSHALAEGTEAFF	TGTGCCAGCAGCCATGCCCTGGCCGAGGGCACTGAAGCTTTCTTT
-	TRBV19	TRBJ1-1	TRBD1	CASISTGQGFNTEAFF	TGTGCCAGTATTTCGACAGGGCAGGGATTCAACACTGAAGCTTTCTTT
-	TRBV19	TRBJ2-5	-	CASTPMRQETQYF	TGTGCCAGTACTCCGATGAGGCAGGAGACCCAGTACTTC
-	TRBV2	TRBJ1-3	-	CASREGFGGNTIYF	TGTGCCAGCAGGGAGGGTTTCGGTGGAAACACCATATATTTT
-	TRBV7-9	TRBJ1-1	-	CASSLMGTEAFF	TGTGCCAGCAGCTTAATGGGGACTGAAGCTTTCTTT
-	TRBV6-5	TRBJ1-4	-	CASSTGGSGEKLFF	TGTGCCAGCAGCACAGGAGGATCCGGGGAAAAACTGTTTTTT
once	TRBV9	TRBJ2-7	-	CASSVAAGSYEQYF	TGTGCCAGCAGCGTAGCAGCAGGTTCATACGAGCAGTACTTC
-	TRBV28	TRBJ1-6	-	CASSLGSSYNSPLHF	TGTGCCAGCAGTTTAGGGAGCTCCTATAATTCACCCCTCCACTTT
once	TRBV30	TRBJ1-2	-	CAWSVTANYGYTF	TGTGCCTGGAGTGTAACGGCTAACTATGGCTACACCTTC
-	TRBV7-8	TRBJ1-1	TRBD1	CASSLGDRGKAFF	TGTGCCAGCAGCTTGGGGGACAGGGGGAAAGCTTTCTTT
-	TRBV28	TRBJ1-6	-	CASRFHPGTLNSPLHF	TGTGCCAGCAGGTTTCATCCGGGAACCCTTAATTCACCCCTCCACTTT
-	TRBV3-1/TRBV3-2	TRBJ1-4	-	CASSQKWGEANEKLFF	TGTGCCAGCAGCCAAAAATGGGGGGAAGCTAATGAAAAACTGTTTTTT
-	TRBV27	TRBJ1-5	-	CASNPRGGGNQPQHF	TGTGCCAGCAACCCCCGGGGGGGAGGCAATCAGCCCCAGCATTTT
-	TRBV18	TRBJ1-2	-	CASSPGGGRKHGYTF	TGTGCCAGCTCACCAGGTGGGGGACGGAAGCATGGCTACACCTTC
-	TRBV6-1	TRBJ1-1	-	CASSEAGWVTEAFF	TGTGCCAGCAGTGAGGCAGGGTGGGTTACTGAAGCTTTCTTT
-	TRBV6-5	TRBJ2-1	TRBD2	CASSLTSRTSYNEQFF	TGTGCCAGCAGTTTGACTAGCCGAACTTCCTACAATGAGCAGTTCTTC
-	TRBV30	TRBJ2-2	-	CAWSGINRYHTGELFF	TGTGCCTGGAGTGGAATTAACAGATATCACACCGGGGAGCTGTTTTTT
-	TRBV6-6	TRBJ2-2	-	CASRQDTGELFF	TGTGCCAGCAGACAGGACACCGGGGAGCTGTTTTTT
-	TRBV6-5	TRBJ2-1	-	CASSYLHEQFF	TGTGCCAGCAGTTATCTTCATGAGCAGTTCTTC
once	TRBV30	TRBJ2-5	TRBD2	CAWTSGETQYF	TGTGCCTGGACTAGCGGAGAGACCCAGTACTTC
-	TRBV28	TRBJ2-7	-	CASSSSGATYEQYF	TGTGCCAGCAGTTCCTCTGGGGCGACCTACGAGCAGTACTTC